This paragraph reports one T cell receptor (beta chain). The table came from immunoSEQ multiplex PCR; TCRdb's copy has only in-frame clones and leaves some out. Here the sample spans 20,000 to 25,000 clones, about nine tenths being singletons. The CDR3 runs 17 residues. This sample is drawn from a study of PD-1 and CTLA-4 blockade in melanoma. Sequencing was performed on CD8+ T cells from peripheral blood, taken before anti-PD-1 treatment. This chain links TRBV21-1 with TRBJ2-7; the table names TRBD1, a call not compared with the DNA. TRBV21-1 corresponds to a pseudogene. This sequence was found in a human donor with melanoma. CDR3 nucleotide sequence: TGTGCCAGCAGCTCACTCCGACGGCGAGGGGGCGCGGGGGAGCAGTACTTC. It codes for CASSSLRRRGGAGEQYF.